This TCR beta chain is from a study of cytomegalovirus exposure and HLA in healthy donors. A multiplex PCR was run with 60 Vbeta primers and 13 Jbeta primers. This table comes from immunoSEQ multiplex PCR, and its TCRdb copy is limited to in-frame clones, with some not included. The profile covers 150,000 to 200,000 clones, with about 80% appearing a single time and about 2% taken by the ten largest. Study-wide results and caveats: Earlier analysis found most TCR beta V segments productive about 87% or about 30% of the time.

To note about this clone: Its target is unknown.

There are 15 residues in the CDR3. Trimming took 3 bases from V and 3 from J; bases not matched to a gene: 4. Germline CDR1 and CDR2: LNHDA and SQIVND (reference sequence). Material: PBMCs. The gene calls are TRBV19 and TRBJ2-1, with TRBD2 matching over 8 bases. The TCR sequence derives from a woman under 30 in good health and CMV-seropositive. The CDR3: CASSMRGEVYNEQFF. Here the CDR3 DNA reads TGTGCCAGTAGTATGCGGGGGGAGGTCTACAATGAGCAGTTCTTC.